This T cell receptor (beta chain) derives from a study of blood T cell repertoires in COVID-19. The V gene end was trimmed by 3 bases and the J gene end by 3 bases; junction bases not matched to a gene: 5. CDR3 length: 14 residues. Looked up from germline, CDR1 is DFQATT and CDR2 is SNEGSKA (reference sequence). Symptom resolution, clearance, or two negative PCRs marked the recovered donors of Cohort 3. The repertoire was sequenced with immunoSEQ multiplex PCR; TCRdb's copy has only in-frame clones and lacks some. The sample has more than 250,000 clones, 87% seen once. This receptor was taken from a woman aged 40 to 50 who had recovered from COVID-19. The sequenced material came from PBMCs or T cells enriched from blood (not recorded which). This chain links TRBV20-1 with TRBJ2-3; 8 nucleotides agree with TRBD2. The CDR3, as DNA: TGCAGTGCTAGTTGGCGGGAGGCAACAGATACGCAGTATTTT. Translating it yields CSASWREATDTQYF.